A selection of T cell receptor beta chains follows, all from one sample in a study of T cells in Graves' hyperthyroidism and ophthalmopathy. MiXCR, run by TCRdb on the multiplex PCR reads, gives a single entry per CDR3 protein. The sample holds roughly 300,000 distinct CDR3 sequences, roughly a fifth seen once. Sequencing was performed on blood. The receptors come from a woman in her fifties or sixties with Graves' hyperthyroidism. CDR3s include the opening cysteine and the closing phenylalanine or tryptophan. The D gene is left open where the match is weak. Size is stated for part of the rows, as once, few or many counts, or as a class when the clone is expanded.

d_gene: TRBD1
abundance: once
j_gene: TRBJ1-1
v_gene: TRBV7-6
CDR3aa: CASSLGGTGNTESFF
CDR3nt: TGTGCCAGCAGCTTAGGCGGGACAGGGAACACTGAATCTTTCTTT

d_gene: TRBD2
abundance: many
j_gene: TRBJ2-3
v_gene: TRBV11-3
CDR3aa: CASSSVAGGLDTQYF
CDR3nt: TGTGCCAGCAGCTCCGTAGCGGGAGGGCTAGATACGCAGTATTTT

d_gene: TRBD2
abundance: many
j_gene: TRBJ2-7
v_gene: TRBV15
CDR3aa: CATSRSRTSGAHDEQYF
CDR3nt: TGTGCCACCAGCAGATCGAGGACTAGCGGGGCTCACGACGAGCAGTACTTC

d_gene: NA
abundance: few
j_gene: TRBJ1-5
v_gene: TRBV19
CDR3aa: CASSIWGANQPQHF
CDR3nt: TGTGCCAGTAGTATATGGGGGGCCAATCAGCCCCAGCATTTT

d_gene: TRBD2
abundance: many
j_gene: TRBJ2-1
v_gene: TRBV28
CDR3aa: CASSQKLAGGIHEQFF
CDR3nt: TGTGCCAGCAGTCAGAAACTAGCGGGAGGTATACATGAGCAGTTCTTC

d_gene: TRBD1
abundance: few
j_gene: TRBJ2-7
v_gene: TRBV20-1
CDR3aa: CSARDFPKTTGRHEQYF
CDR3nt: TGCAGTGCTAGAGATTTCCCTAAAACGACAGGGCGGCACGAGCAGTACTTC

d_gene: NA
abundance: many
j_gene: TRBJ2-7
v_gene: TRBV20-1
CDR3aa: CSASGGPLDEQYF
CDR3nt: TGCAGTGCTAGTGGGGGGCCTCTGGACGAGCAGTACTTC

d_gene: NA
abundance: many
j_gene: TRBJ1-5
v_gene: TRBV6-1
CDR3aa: CATLWGRGQHSNQPQHF
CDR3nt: TGTGCCACCCTATGGGGCAGGGGCCAACATAGCAATCAGCCCCAGCATTTT

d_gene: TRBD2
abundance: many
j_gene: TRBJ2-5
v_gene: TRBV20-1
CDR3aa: CSAREGGRETQYF
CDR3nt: TGCAGTGCTAGAGAGGGCGGGAGGGAGACCCAGTACTTC

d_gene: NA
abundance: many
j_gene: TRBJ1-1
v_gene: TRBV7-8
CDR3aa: CASSLMAGMNTEAFF
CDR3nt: TGTGCCAGCAGCCTGATGGCTGGGATGAACACTGAAGCTTTCTTT

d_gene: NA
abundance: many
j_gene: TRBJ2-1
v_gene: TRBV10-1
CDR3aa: CASSALPGTLDEQFF
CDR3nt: TGCGCCAGCAGTGCGCTCCCCGGGACACTTGATGAGCAGTTCTTC

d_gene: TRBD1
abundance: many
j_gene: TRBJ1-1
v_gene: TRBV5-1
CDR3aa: CASSQGAEAFF
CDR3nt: TGCGCCAGCAGCCAGGGGGCTGAAGCTTTCTTT

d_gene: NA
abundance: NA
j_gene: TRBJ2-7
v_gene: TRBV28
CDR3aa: CASSTEEQYF
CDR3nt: TGTGCCAGCAGCACGGAAGAGCAGTACTTC

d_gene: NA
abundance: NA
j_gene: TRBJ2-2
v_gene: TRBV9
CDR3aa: CASSSYGASTGELFF
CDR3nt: TGTGCCAGCAGCTCTTATGGGGCGAGCACCGGGGAGCTGTTTTTT

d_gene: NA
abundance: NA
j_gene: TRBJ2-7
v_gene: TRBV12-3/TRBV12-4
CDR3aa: CASAWGVSYEQYF
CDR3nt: TGTGCCAGCGCGTGGGGGGTCTCCTACGAGCAGTACTTC

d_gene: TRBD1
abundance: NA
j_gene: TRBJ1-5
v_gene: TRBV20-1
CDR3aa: CSAFRDRNQPQHF
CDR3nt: TGCAGTGCTTTCCGGGACAGGAATCAGCCCCAGCATTTT

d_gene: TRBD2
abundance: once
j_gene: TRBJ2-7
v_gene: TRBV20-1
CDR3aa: CSARDLAAVYEQYF
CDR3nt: TGCAGTGCTAGAGATCTAGCGGCGGTTTACGAGCAGTACTTC

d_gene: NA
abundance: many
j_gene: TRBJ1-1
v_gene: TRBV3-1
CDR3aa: CASSQSGGTEAFF
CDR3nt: TGTGCCAGCAGCCAGTCCGGGGGCACTGAAGCTTTCTTT